This T cell receptor beta chain comes out of a study of blood T cell repertoires in COVID-19. The CDR3 runs to 13 residues. V lost 3 bases to trimming and J lost 5 bases, with 10 bases between them. CDR1 SEHNR and CDR2 FQNEAQ come from the germline V gene (reference sequence). Sequencing was performed with immunoSEQ multiplex PCR; in TCRdb, only in-frame clones are kept and a portion is missing. The data show about 100,000 clones, 65% to 90% seen once. V is TRBV7-9 and J is TRBJ1-1; no firm D call. The TCR comes from a woman aged 45 to 65 who had recovered from COVID-19. The source material was PBMCs or T cells enriched from blood (not recorded which). CDR3 in amino acids: CASSLIRETEAFF. DNA of the CDR3: TGTGCCAGCAGCTTGATACGGGAAACTGAAGCTTTCTTT.